This TCR beta chain is drawn from a study of tumor-infiltrating lymphocytes in primary liver carcinoma. For each extraction, RNA and DNA were obtained together from about 20-30 mg of unsorted bulk tissue. Tumor samples uniformly had over 75% viable tumor cells. The junction had 14 bases not matched to a gene; V was cut back by 9 bases and J by 5 bases. The CDR3 has 15 residues. CDR1 is SGHNT and CDR2 is YYREEE in the germline V gene (reference sequence). Comment on this clonotype: Its antigen remains unknown. A much bigger clone sits one base away, suggesting this may be a read error.

Study-wide points: Appearing in all five tumor regions was true of only about 8-25% of top clones. Lesser overlap characterized tumor-adjacent and tumor-blood pairs relative to tumor region pairs.

Constant-region priming of about 0.5 ug total RNA yielded TCR beta cDNA. Libraries of TCR beta came from three nested multiplex PCR rounds with slightly modified ARM-PCR. Both of the initial two PCR rounds ran for about 11 cycles and employed TRBV1-TRBV30 forward primers alongside a C-beta reverse primer. TCRdb reanalysed the multiplex PCR reads using MiXCR and keeps one entry per CDR3 protein. The profile covers more than 100,000 distinct CDR3 sequences, with about 59% appearing a single time and approximately 9.9% taken by the ten largest. This clonotype was obtained from a woman in her sixties or seventies with primary liver carcinoma and hepatitis B virus infection. Source material: liver tumor tissue from sampling region 1. Sample subset: tumor region T1, superior pole. The rearrangement uses TRBV5-4 and TRBJ2-3; 8 bases are shared with TRBD2. CDR3 sequence (DNA): TGTGCCACCCATTTTGAAGCGGGAGTTGGAGATACGCAGTATTTT. Translating it yields CATHFEAGVGDTQYF.